Following are 19 T cell receptor beta chains from one sample sequenced in a study of chronic HIV infection and antiretroviral therapy. TCRdb re-called the 5' RACE reads with MiXCR, one entry per CDR3 protein. Of approximately 30,000 distinct CDR3 sequences listed, around 9% are singletons. Sequencing input: peripheral blood. Receptor source: an adult who had HIV and had not received antiretroviral therapy, or was an uninfected healthy control (not recorded which).

This clonotype has ten or more counts. The V call is TRBV29-1, the J call TRBJ1-2; D is possibly TRBD1 (5 bases). This CDR3 is built from 12 residues. The germline gives CDR1 SQVTM, CDR2 ANQGSEA. V dropped 8 bases and J dropped 6 bases, with 16 bases sitting between them. The CDR3 loop is CSPQGPTDGYTF. DNA of the CDR3: TGCAGCCCCCAGGGTCCCACAGATGGCTACACCTTC.

There are many counts of this clonotype. The V call is TRBV6-6, the J call TRBJ1-2; 7 bases match TRBD1. Germline lookup yields CDR1 MNHNY and CDR2 SVGAGI (reference sequence). The CDR3 sequence is 12 residues long. V lost 7 bases to trimming and J lost 5 bases; unmatched junction nucleotides: 4. CDR3 region: CASIRDRYGYTF. In DNA, the CDR3 is TGTGCCAGCATCCGGGACAGATATGGCTACACCTTC.

This clonotype was counted a few times. The chain links TRBV5-1 to TRBJ2-5, with D hard to call. V was shortened by 0 bases and J by 5 bases, with 8 bases between the two germline ends. This CDR3 contains 13 residues. Per the germline V gene, CDR1 is SGHRS and CDR2 is YFSETQ. CDR3 sequence: CASSLAMFETQYF. Here the CDR3 DNA reads TGCGCCAGCAGCTTGGCCATGTTCGAGACCCAGTACTTC.

This clonotype has a count of ten or more. V gene TRBV6-1 combines with J gene TRBJ1-5, with TRBD1 matching 8 bases. Germline CDR1 reads MNHNS; CDR2 reads SASEGT. The CDR3 is made up of 14 amino acids. J gave up 2 bases and V 7 bases, and 4 bases lay outside the gene matches. CDR3 in amino acids: CASTEDRGNQPQHF. As DNA, the CDR3 is TGTGCCAGCACTGAGGACAGGGGCAATCAGCCCCAGCATTTT.

This clonotype was seen more than once but under ten times. This chain connects TRBV6-5 to TRBJ1-1; D may be TRBD1 (5 bases). Germline V gives CDR1 MNHEY, CDR2 SVGAGI. The CDR3 sequence is 13 residues long. The ends were cut back, 2 bases at V and 1 base at J, with 5 bases in the middle. CDR3 nucleotide sequence: TGTGCCAGCAGTTACGGGGGGAACACTGAAGCTTTCTTT. It specifies CASSYGGNTEAFF.

This clonotype was observed a handful of times. The CDR3 region has the DNA TGTGCCAGCAGCTTGGGAGCGGACAGTCGTGTCACCGGGGAGCTGTTTTTT. Amino acid sequence: CASSLGADSRVTGELFF. The rearrangement joins TRBV7-9 to TRBJ2-2, with a possible D match to TRBD1 (6 bases). Germline CDR1 reads SEHNR; CDR2 reads FQNEAQ (reference sequence). This CDR3 is 17 amino acids long. Trimming removed 3 bases at V and 4 bases at J, with 18 bases between.

This clonotype came up many times. The V gene is TRBV6-2 or TRBV6-3, the J gene TRBJ2-1; D might be TRBD2 (5 bases). The V end lost 10 bases, the J end lost 0 bases, and 16 bases lay between the germline ends. CDR1 is MNHEY and CDR2 is SVGEGT in the germline V gene. This CDR3 has 15 amino acids. Here the CDR3 DNA reads TGTGCCACCTATAGAAGCGGACTCTCCTACAATGAGCAGTTCTTC. Encoded protein: CATYRSGLSYNEQFF.

The genes are TRBV7-9 and TRBJ1-2, with 7 positions matching TRBD1. Unmatched junction bases numbered 11, after V lost 2 bases and J lost 5 bases. The CDR3 covers 16 residues. The germline V gene encodes CDR1 SEHNR and CDR2 FQNEAQ (reference sequence). CDR3 DNA: TGTGCCAGCAGCTTACCCCTCGACAGGGTTGGTTATGGCTACACCTTC. This translates into CASSLPLDRVGYGYTF.

This clonotype was observed many times. The rearrangement links TRBV20-1 to TRBJ2-7; 8 positions agree with TRBD1. The CDR3 totals 14 residues. Germline V gene data show CDR1 as DFQATT and CDR2 as SNEGSKA (reference sequence). V shed 6 bases, J shed 0 bases, and the junction held 7 bases outside the gene matches. The CDR3, as DNA: TGCAGTGCATTTGGACAGGGAAGCTCCTACGAGCAGTACTTC. Translation: CSAFGQGSSYEQYF.

This clonotype was observed at least ten times. V gene TRBV29-1 combines with J gene TRBJ2-3, with 12 positions matching TRBD2. The germline V gene encodes CDR1 SQVTM and CDR2 ANQGSEA. V was clipped by 4 bases and J by 0 bases; unmatched bases: 14. The CDR3 contains 19 residues. CDR3 region: CSVGGTSGQTTTSTDTQYF. DNA of the CDR3: TGCAGCGTTGGTGGGACTAGCGGGCAAACGACCACTAGCACAGATACGCAGTATTTT.

The chain is built from TRBV2 and TRBJ1-1; D is undetermined. The CDR3 totals 14 residues. The V end was cut by 2 bases, the J end by 1 base, with 8 bases between. The germline V gene has CDR1 SNHLY and CDR2 FYNNEI. CDR3 DNA: TGTGCCAGCAGTGAAATCACGGCGAACACTGAAGCTTTCTTT. It encodes CASSEITANTEAFF.

This clonotype was seen a handful of times. This chain links TRBV2 with TRBJ2-7; D is unclear. The germline V gene encodes CDR1 SNHLY and CDR2 FYNNEI. The CDR3 loop spans 13 amino acids. V was pared by 3 bases and J by 3 bases, with 9 bases between. CDR3 in amino acids: CASSDEVNYEQYF. Written as DNA, the CDR3 is TGTGCCAGCAGTGATGAGGTAAACTACGAGCAGTACTTC.

The gene calls are TRBV7-2 and TRBJ1-1; perhaps TRBD1 as D (5 bases). CDR3 size: 13 residues. The V end was cut by 0 bases, the J end by 5 bases, with 7 bases between. Germline CDR1 is SGHTA and CDR2 is FQGNSA. CDR3 nucleotide sequence: TGTGCCAGCAGCTTAGCGACAGCGACTGAAGCTTTCTTT. This codes for CASSLATATEAFF.

The table lists this clonotype with many counts. The chain is built from TRBV4-1 and TRBJ1-1; no firm D call. Germline V gene data show CDR1 as MGHRA and CDR2 as YSYEKL. The CDR3 has 12 residues. V was shortened by 3 bases and J by 1 base, with 3 bases between the two germline ends. The CDR3 here is CASSQPNTEAFF. CDR3 bases: TGCGCCAGCAGCCAGCCGAACACTGAAGCTTTCTTT.

Ten or more counts support this clonotype. V is TRBV29-1 and J is TRBJ1-2, with 11 bases aligning to TRBD1. Germline CDR1 is SQVTM and CDR2 is ANQGSEA. V lost 6 bases to trimming and J lost 6 bases; unmatched junction nucleotides: 9. CDR3 length equals 14 residues. CDR3 sequence reads: CSVYGTGGFDGYTF. The CDR3 region has the DNA TGCAGCGTGTACGGGACAGGGGGATTCGATGGCTACACCTTC.

This clonotype has ten or more counts. The V call is TRBV25-1, the J call TRBJ2-5; 10 bases are shared with TRBD2. Germline V lookup: CDR1 MGHDK, CDR2 SYGVNS. With 4 bases clipped from V and 3 bases from J, the junction kept 2 bases outside the gene matches. This CDR3 region has 14 residues. CDR3 amino acids: CASSALAGEETQYF. In DNA form, the CDR3 reads TGTGCCAGCAGTGCTCTAGCGGGGGAAGAGACCCAGTACTTC.

This clonotype was counted many times. The gene calls are TRBV12-5 and TRBJ2-7; 12 nucleotides line up with TRBD2. Per germline, CDR1 LGHNT and CDR2 FRNRAP. The CDR3 is made up of 15 amino acids. V lost 5 bases to trimming and J lost 6 bases; unmatched junction nucleotides: 8. The CDR3 sequence is CASGPSTSGSVEQYF. DNA for the CDR3: TGTGCTAGTGGTCCCTCGACTAGCGGGAGTGTCGAGCAGTACTTC.

The CDR3 here is CASSNPIGAREQYF. CDR3 DNA sequence: TGTGCCAGCAGCAACCCGATAGGGGCGCGCGAGCAGTACTTC. This rearrangement joins TRBV7-2 to TRBJ2-7; a possible D gene is TRBD1 (5 bases). Germline V lookup: CDR1 SGHTA, CDR2 FQGNSA. V lost 5 bases, J lost 6 bases, and 17 bases lay in between. The CDR3 extends over 14 amino acids.

This clonotype was counted ten times or more. V gene TRBV6-2 or TRBV6-3 combines with J gene TRBJ1-1; D may be TRBD1 (5 bases). Germline V lookup: CDR1 MNHEY, CDR2 SVGEGT. Trimming left V 6 bases short and J 5 bases short, with 13 bases between. CDR3 length equals 13 residues. The CDR3 DNA follows: TGTGCCAGCAGCATAGACTGGGGGACTGAAGCTTTCTTT. As protein: CASSIDWGTEAFF.